This is a list of T cell receptor beta chains from one sample in a study of T cells in Graves' hyperthyroidism and ophthalmopathy. Using its own MiXCR run on the multiplex PCR reads, TCRdb lists one record per CDR3 protein. The sample holds around 300,000 distinct CDR3 sequences, roughly 14% seen once. Material for sequencing was blood. These TCRs come from a woman in her twenties or thirties with Graves' hyperthyroidism that later progressed to Graves' ophthalmopathy. Both conserved end residues are part of each CDR3. Each record gives: D gene, clone size, V gene, J gene, CDR3 DNA, CDR3 protein. The D gene is left open where the match is weak. Clone size, where shown, is once, few, many, or a class for clones that have expanded.

d_call: -
clone_size: many
v_call: TRBV27
j_call: TRBJ2-7
cdr3_nt: TGTGCCAGCAGTTTATTCCTGGGTTTTGGGCAGTACTTC
cdr3_aa: CASSLFLGFGQYF

d_call: -
clone_size: few
v_call: TRBV9
j_call: TRBJ2-7
cdr3_nt: TGTGCCAGCAGCGTAGATGGGGGTGGGGAGCAGTACTTC
cdr3_aa: CASSVDGGGEQYF

d_call: TRBD2
clone_size: many
v_call: TRBV7-8
j_call: TRBJ2-7
cdr3_nt: TGTGCCAGCAGCCCGGGACTAGCGGGAGGGAGGACCTACGAGCAGTACTTC
cdr3_aa: CASSPGLAGGRTYEQYF

d_call: TRBD1
clone_size: few
v_call: TRBV5-4
j_call: TRBJ2-5
cdr3_nt: TGTGTCAGCAGCCGGACGGGACAGGGGGCCGGAGAGACCCAGTACTTC
cdr3_aa: CVSSRTGQGAGETQYF

d_call: -
clone_size: many
v_call: TRBV7-9
j_call: TRBJ1-4
cdr3_nt: TGTGCCAGCAGCCGGACGGTCAACCCCAATGAAAAACTGTTTTTT
cdr3_aa: CASSRTVNPNEKLFF

d_call: -
clone_size: many
v_call: TRBV12-5
j_call: TRBJ1-2
cdr3_nt: TGTGCTAGTGGTTTGGTCCCCCCGACAGGCGACTATGGCTACACCTTC
cdr3_aa: CASGLVPPTGDYGYTF

d_call: -
clone_size: many
v_call: TRBV3-1
j_call: TRBJ2-2
cdr3_nt: TGTGCCAGCAGCCAAGGCTTACCGGGACAGAACACCGGGGAGCTGTTTTTT
cdr3_aa: CASSQGLPGQNTGELFF

d_call: -
clone_size: many
v_call: TRBV18
j_call: TRBJ1-1
cdr3_nt: TGTGCCAGCTCACCCGCATACGACACTGAAGCTTTCTTT
cdr3_aa: CASSPAYDTEAFF

d_call: TRBD2
clone_size: many
v_call: TRBV6-2/TRBV6-3
j_call: TRBJ2-1
cdr3_nt: TGTGCCAGCAGTCCCCTAAGCGGGACCGCCTACAATGAGCAGTTCTTC
cdr3_aa: CASSPLSGTAYNEQFF

d_call: TRBD1
clone_size: -
v_call: TRBV2
j_call: TRBJ2-2
cdr3_nt: TGTGCCAGCGTGACAGGGGGCCCTGGCGCCGGGGAGCTGTTTTTT
cdr3_aa: CASVTGGPGAGELFF

d_call: -
clone_size: -
v_call: TRBV5-4
j_call: TRBJ2-5
cdr3_nt: TGTGCCAGCAGCTTACCAGGGGTCGCGGGAGAGACCCAGTACTTC
cdr3_aa: CASSLPGVAGETQYF

d_call: -
clone_size: many
v_call: TRBV18
j_call: TRBJ2-1
cdr3_nt: TGTGCCAGCTCCGGAGACTCTTCGCCCTACAATGAGCAGTTCTTC
cdr3_aa: CASSGDSSPYNEQFF

d_call: -
clone_size: many
v_call: TRBV6-1
j_call: TRBJ1-5
cdr3_nt: TGTGCCAGCAGACCCGAGGGGATCATAAATCAGCCCCAGCATTTT
cdr3_aa: CASRPEGIINQPQHF

d_call: -
clone_size: many
v_call: TRBV7-2
j_call: TRBJ1-1
cdr3_nt: TGTGCCAGCAGCTTAGCGGGCCCGAACACTGAAGCTTTCTTT
cdr3_aa: CASSLAGPNTEAFF

d_call: TRBD1
clone_size: many
v_call: TRBV29-1
j_call: TRBJ2-3
cdr3_nt: TGCAGCGGACGACAGGGGGCCGCAGATACGCAGTATTTT
cdr3_aa: CSGRQGAADTQYF

d_call: -
clone_size: few
v_call: TRBV20-1
j_call: TRBJ2-5
cdr3_nt: TGCAGTGCTAGACCGCCACAGGGTCGACAAGAGACCCAGTACTTC
cdr3_aa: CSARPPQGRQETQYF

d_call: -
clone_size: many
v_call: TRBV6-1
j_call: TRBJ2-7
cdr3_nt: TGTGCCAGCAGTTATAGCTCCATTAGGGGAGAATACGAGCAGTACTTC
cdr3_aa: CASSYSSIRGEYEQYF

d_call: -
clone_size: many
v_call: TRBV2
j_call: TRBJ2-2
cdr3_nt: TGTGCCAGCACAGGGGAGGGGGACGGGGAGCTGTTTTTT
cdr3_aa: CASTGEGDGELFF

d_call: TRBD2
clone_size: many
v_call: TRBV4-2
j_call: TRBJ2-7
cdr3_nt: TGTGCCAGCAGCCCACTCGGGACTAGCCTTTCCTACGAGCAGTACTTC
cdr3_aa: CASSPLGTSLSYEQYF

d_call: -
clone_size: once
v_call: TRBV28
j_call: TRBJ1-3
cdr3_nt: TGTGCCAGCAGCCAAGGGTGGGCAGAGAACACCATATATTTT
cdr3_aa: CASSQGWAENTIYF

d_call: TRBD1
clone_size: few
v_call: TRBV7-9
j_call: TRBJ2-2
cdr3_nt: TGTGCCAGCAGCGGGTGGACAGGGGAGAACACCGGGGAGCTGTTTTTT
cdr3_aa: CASSGWTGENTGELFF

d_call: -
clone_size: -
v_call: TRBV19
j_call: TRBJ2-1
cdr3_nt: TGTGCCAGTAAGGAATCCGGGACACCATCCTACAATGAGCAGTTCTTC
cdr3_aa: CASKESGTPSYNEQFF

d_call: -
clone_size: many
v_call: TRBV6-2/TRBV6-3
j_call: TRBJ2-7
cdr3_nt: TGTGCCAGCAGTTCACCTTACGAGCAGTACTTC
cdr3_aa: CASSSPYEQYF

d_call: -
clone_size: few
v_call: TRBV4-1
j_call: TRBJ2-7
cdr3_nt: TGCGCCAGCAGCCAGGGACTTTCCTCCTACGAGCAGTACTTC
cdr3_aa: CASSQGLSSYEQYF

d_call: -
clone_size: many
v_call: TRBV3-1
j_call: TRBJ1-2
cdr3_nt: TGTGCCAGCAGCAACAATTTCAGATGGGAGAAAGCCTATGGCTACACCTTC
cdr3_aa: CASSNNFRWEKAYGYTF

d_call: -
clone_size: -
v_call: TRBV28
j_call: TRBJ2-7
cdr3_nt: TGTGCCAGCAGTTCCAACCTACGGTGGGACGAGCAGTACTTC
cdr3_aa: CASSSNLRWDEQYF

d_call: -
clone_size: -
v_call: TRBV4-1
j_call: TRBJ2-2
cdr3_nt: TGCGCCAGCAGCAGGGAGGCGAACACCGGGGAGCTGTTTTTT
cdr3_aa: CASSREANTGELFF

d_call: -
clone_size: many
v_call: TRBV5-1
j_call: TRBJ2-1
cdr3_nt: TGCGCCAGCAGCTTGGATTTGGACAATGAGCAGTTCTTC
cdr3_aa: CASSLDLDNEQFF

d_call: -
clone_size: many
v_call: TRBV20-1
j_call: TRBJ2-7
cdr3_nt: TGCAGTGGAGCTCTGGGCTACGAGCAGTACTTC
cdr3_aa: CSGALGYEQYF

d_call: -
clone_size: many
v_call: TRBV18
j_call: TRBJ1-2
cdr3_nt: TGTGCCAGCTCACCCGGTCCCACGAGGGCAGTCGAGGATGGCTACACCTTC
cdr3_aa: CASSPGPTRAVEDGYTF

d_call: -
clone_size: many
v_call: TRBV20-1
j_call: TRBJ2-7
cdr3_nt: TGCAGTGCTAGAGTGGACACCGTTAACGAGCAGTACTTC
cdr3_aa: CSARVDTVNEQYF

d_call: -
clone_size: -
v_call: TRBV4-1
j_call: TRBJ1-6
cdr3_nt: TGCGCCAGCAGCCTAAGCGAGGACAGCAATTCACCCCTCCACTTT
cdr3_aa: CASSLSEDSNSPLHF

d_call: TRBD1
clone_size: few
v_call: TRBV19
j_call: TRBJ1-1
cdr3_nt: TGTGCCAGTAGTACGACAGGGCCAAACACTGAAGCTTTCTTT
cdr3_aa: CASSTTGPNTEAFF

d_call: -
clone_size: many
v_call: TRBV20-1
j_call: TRBJ2-7
cdr3_nt: TGCAGTGCCCCATGGGGCTACGAGCAGTACTTC
cdr3_aa: CSAPWGYEQYF

d_call: -
clone_size: many
v_call: TRBV20-1
j_call: TRBJ2-4
cdr3_nt: TGCAGTGCTAGAGATGAATTTGGAAAGAACATTCAGTACTTC
cdr3_aa: CSARDEFGKNIQYF

d_call: TRBD2
clone_size: few
v_call: TRBV7-6
j_call: TRBJ2-4
cdr3_nt: TGTGCCAGCAGCTCGGGGGAGGGGCGGGAAAACATTCAGTACTTC
cdr3_aa: CASSSGEGRENIQYF

d_call: TRBD2
clone_size: many
v_call: TRBV2
j_call: TRBJ2-1
cdr3_nt: TGTGCCAGCACCACCGGACTAGCGAGATACAATGAGCAGTTCTTC
cdr3_aa: CASTTGLARYNEQFF

d_call: TRBD2
clone_size: -
v_call: TRBV9
j_call: TRBJ2-7
cdr3_nt: TGTGCCAACAGCCCAGGAGCGGGATTCGCCTACGAGCAGTACTTC
cdr3_aa: CANSPGAGFAYEQYF

d_call: TRBD1
clone_size: -
v_call: TRBV24-1
j_call: TRBJ2-7
cdr3_nt: TGTGCCACCAGTGATTTCGAGACAGGGATTCACGAGCAGTACTTC
cdr3_aa: CATSDFETGIHEQYF

d_call: -
clone_size: -
v_call: TRBV30
j_call: TRBJ1-4
cdr3_nt: TGTGCCTGGACACAAGAGCCTAATGAAAAACTGTTTTTT
cdr3_aa: CAWTQEPNEKLFF

d_call: -
clone_size: many
v_call: TRBV29-1
j_call: TRBJ2-5
cdr3_nt: TGCAGCGTTGAAGATCTAGAGGGAATGGAGACCCAGTACTTC
cdr3_aa: CSVEDLEGMETQYF

d_call: -
clone_size: many
v_call: TRBV2
j_call: TRBJ2-7
cdr3_nt: TGTGCCAGCAGTGAGGCCTCTGGACAGCTTTACGAGCAGTACTTC
cdr3_aa: CASSEASGQLYEQYF

d_call: TRBD2
clone_size: many
v_call: TRBV7-2
j_call: TRBJ2-1
cdr3_nt: TGTGCCAGCAGCTCGGGACTAGCGGGACCCCTCAATGAGCAGTTCTTC
cdr3_aa: CASSSGLAGPLNEQFF

d_call: -
clone_size: few
v_call: TRBV24-1
j_call: TRBJ2-2
cdr3_nt: TGTGCCACCCAGCTGGCCCAGAACACCGGGGAGCTGTTTTTT
cdr3_aa: CATQLAQNTGELFF

d_call: TRBD2
clone_size: -
v_call: TRBV4-2
j_call: TRBJ2-1
cdr3_nt: TGTGCCAGCAGCCCCCAGGGACTAGCCCTCTACAATGAGCAGTTCTTC
cdr3_aa: CASSPQGLALYNEQFF

d_call: TRBD1
clone_size: many
v_call: TRBV6-1
j_call: TRBJ2-7
cdr3_nt: TGTGCCAGCAGGGGATGGGACAGGGGGCCTTCCTACGAGCAGTACTTC
cdr3_aa: CASRGWDRGPSYEQYF

d_call: TRBD1
clone_size: many
v_call: TRBV5-1
j_call: TRBJ2-7
cdr3_nt: TGCGCCAGCAGCTTGGCTGCCGGGACAGGCGGGTACGAGCAGTACTTC
cdr3_aa: CASSLAAGTGGYEQYF

d_call: TRBD1
clone_size: many
v_call: TRBV11-2
j_call: TRBJ1-1
cdr3_nt: TGTGCCAGCAGCTTTCCTGTGACAGGGACGAACACTGAAGCTTTCTTT
cdr3_aa: CASSFPVTGTNTEAFF

d_call: -
clone_size: few
v_call: TRBV9
j_call: TRBJ2-7
cdr3_nt: TGTGCCAGCAATCCGTCGGGGAACTACGAGCAGTACTTC
cdr3_aa: CASNPSGNYEQYF